The entry below gives a single TCR beta chain sequence along with its context. This clonotype has a count of ten or more. This clone's antigen is unknown. No base-level quality is on record; no much larger clone is a single base apart. The germline V gene yields MNHNS for CDR1 and SASEGT for CDR2. V sheds 5 bases and J sheds 5 bases, leaving 15 bases between their ends. The CDR3 spans 15 residues, from the cysteine through the phenylalanine. Here the CDR3 DNA is all that survives: 45 bases in frame from base 1. This entry belongs to a study of T cells in Graves' hyperthyroidism and ophthalmopathy (dated by TCRdb to 2018 to 2020). Concerning the study at large: Peripheral blood was sampled at the time of initial diagnosis, prior to any treatment. TCR V-J signatures able to tell the groups apart were searched for in a discovery cohort of 90 to 100 patients, of whom over 40 had Graves' ophthalmopathy and 55 to 65 had stable Graves' hyperthyroidism. Prospective prediction of ophthalmopathy was tested in an independent validation cohort of fewer than 20 hyperthyroidism patients and 17 patients who later progressed to ophthalmopathy. The 75 to 100 discovery patients were randomly split 7:3 into training and test sets. The study also compared thyroid tissue and blood T-cell repertoires from several Graves' hyperthyroidism patients. After sampling, hyperthyroidism patients received methimazole starting at 30 mg daily, and ophthalmopathy patients received high-dose intravenous methylprednisolone. TCR Vbeta CDR3 sequencing of around 130 peripheral blood samples (about 45 ophthalmopathy, approximately 80 hyperthyroidism and some 17 progressor patients) is reported in the paper.

Ophthalmopathy patients had moderately to severely active disease, with a Clinical Activity Score of 3 or more, a NOSPECS grade of 4 or more, and a disease duration of less than 3 months. Any patient with an uncontrolled infection, another autoimmune disease, pregnancy or lactation was excluded. Diagnoses were based on clinical symptoms, serum thyroxine and TRAb, thyroid ultrasound and orbital computed tomography. Ficoll-Paque density gradient centrifugation was used to isolate PBMCs from about 10 ml of fresh peripheral blood. Total RNA was extracted using Trizol reagent, and RNA quality was assessed on an Agilent 2100 Bioanalyzer. The paper's findings and limits, for the study overall: Most expanded thyroid clonotypes (frequency above 0.001) were also detected in blood, a finding suggesting that blood repertoires may reflect thyroid immune responses. No statistical method was used to fix the sample size in advance, and group allocation was not hidden from the investigators. In cross-validation, a model built on a 13 V-J signature told ophthalmopathy apart from stable hyperthyroidism with about 90% sensitivity and about 81% specificity, and in testing the same model reached 80%/75%. During validation, the model predicted progression to ophthalmopathy a median of roughly 7.1 months ahead of onset, with more than 60% sensitivity and almost 75% specificity.

The TCR beta CDR3 regions were amplified from the RNA transcripts. For the first round of RT-PCR on the TCR CDR3, the HTBI primer set was used together with the Qiagen OneStep RT-PCR kit. A second multiplex PCR round built the libraries, followed by size selection and purification. The libraries were sequenced on an Illumina HiSeq2000 using paired-end 100 bp reads. On the authors' methods: SOAPnuke was used to process the raw data, removing reads that contained adapters or uncalled bases, had a mean Phred below 15, or lacked an exact match to the constant primer or identifier. COPE v1.2.5 was used to merge high-quality paired reads, and clonotypes were defined as unique nucleotide sequences. MiTCR v1.1 was used to align clonotypes to the IMGT TRBV, TRBD and TRBJ reference segments. Analysis was restricted to V-J combinations with a frequency above 0.0001, which covered 99.2% of repertoires. A TCS score was defined as the ratio of F50 (clonal expansion) to E x V (chaos), with BLOSUM62-based TCRdist applied between CDR3 peptides within each V-J. Welch's t-statistics and random forest reduced roughly 530 V-J features to fewer than 15, which were used in a naive Bayes classifier (R e1071). TCRdb passed the public sequencing reads through fastp at Q25 and MiXCR, retaining productive beta sequences. Here each entry gathers all rows of one CDR3 protein and keeps the most common genes and DNA. TCRdb, not the authors, supplied the V and J calls. The sample has around 340,000 distinct CDR3 sequences on record, 18% of them singletons. The ten largest clones add up to about 14% of the sample.

The sample consisted of blood. Rearrangement joined TRBV6-1 to TRBJ1-4; the best D guess is TRBD1, with 6 bases matching. The origin of this receptor is a woman aged 40 to 49 with Graves' ophthalmopathy. The sequenced DNA: TGTGCCAGCAGTCAAGACAGGAGGAGGAATGAAAAACTGTTTTTT. It translates as CASSQDRRRNEKLFF.